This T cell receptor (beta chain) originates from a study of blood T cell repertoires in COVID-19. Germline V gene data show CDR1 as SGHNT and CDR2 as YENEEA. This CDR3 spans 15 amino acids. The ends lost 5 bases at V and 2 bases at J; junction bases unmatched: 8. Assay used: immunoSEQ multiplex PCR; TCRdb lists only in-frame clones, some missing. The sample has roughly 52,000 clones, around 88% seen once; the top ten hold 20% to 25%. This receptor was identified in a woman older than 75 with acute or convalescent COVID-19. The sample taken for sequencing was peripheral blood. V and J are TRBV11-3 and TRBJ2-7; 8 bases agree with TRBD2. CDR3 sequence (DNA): TGTGCCAGCAGCGCCCGGCGGGGGGCCACCTACGAGCAGTACTTC. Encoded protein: CASSARRGATYEQYF. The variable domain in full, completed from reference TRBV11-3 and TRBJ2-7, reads EAGVVQSPRYKIIEKKQPVAFWCNPISGHNTLYWYLQNLGQGPELLIRYENEEAVDDSQLPKDRFSAERLKGVDSTLKIQPAELGDSAVYLCASSARRGATYEQYFGPGTRLTVT.